The clone carrying this T cell receptor beta chain was seen at least ten times. Antigen: not known. The sample belongs to a study of T cell repertoires in cytomegalovirus infection. Study-level background: Carrying CMV and the relevant HLA type showed in public TCR beta signatures. Study findings and constraints: Ex vivo, HLA-C-restricted CMV-specific TCR beta clonotypes prevailed over the rest of the response.

TCRdb fed the reads into MiXCR, producing one record per CDR3 protein. The sample holds about 360,000 distinct CDR3 sequences, around a sixth seen once. This receptor was obtained from a human donor in good health (CMV status not recorded). Some clones in this sample may be carry-over from other donors' samples. The sample consisted of PBMCs.

The CDR3 nucleotides read TGCAGTGCTAGTCCGGGATTAGACACAGATACGCAGTATTTT. Translating gives CSASPGLDTDTQYF. The chain uses TRBV20-1 and TRBJ2-3, with D maybe TRBD2 (5 bases). The CDR3 consists of 14 residues. V was cut by 3 bases and J by 2 bases, with 12 bases left in between. Germline assignment: CDR1 DFQATT and CDR2 SNEGSKA (reference sequence).